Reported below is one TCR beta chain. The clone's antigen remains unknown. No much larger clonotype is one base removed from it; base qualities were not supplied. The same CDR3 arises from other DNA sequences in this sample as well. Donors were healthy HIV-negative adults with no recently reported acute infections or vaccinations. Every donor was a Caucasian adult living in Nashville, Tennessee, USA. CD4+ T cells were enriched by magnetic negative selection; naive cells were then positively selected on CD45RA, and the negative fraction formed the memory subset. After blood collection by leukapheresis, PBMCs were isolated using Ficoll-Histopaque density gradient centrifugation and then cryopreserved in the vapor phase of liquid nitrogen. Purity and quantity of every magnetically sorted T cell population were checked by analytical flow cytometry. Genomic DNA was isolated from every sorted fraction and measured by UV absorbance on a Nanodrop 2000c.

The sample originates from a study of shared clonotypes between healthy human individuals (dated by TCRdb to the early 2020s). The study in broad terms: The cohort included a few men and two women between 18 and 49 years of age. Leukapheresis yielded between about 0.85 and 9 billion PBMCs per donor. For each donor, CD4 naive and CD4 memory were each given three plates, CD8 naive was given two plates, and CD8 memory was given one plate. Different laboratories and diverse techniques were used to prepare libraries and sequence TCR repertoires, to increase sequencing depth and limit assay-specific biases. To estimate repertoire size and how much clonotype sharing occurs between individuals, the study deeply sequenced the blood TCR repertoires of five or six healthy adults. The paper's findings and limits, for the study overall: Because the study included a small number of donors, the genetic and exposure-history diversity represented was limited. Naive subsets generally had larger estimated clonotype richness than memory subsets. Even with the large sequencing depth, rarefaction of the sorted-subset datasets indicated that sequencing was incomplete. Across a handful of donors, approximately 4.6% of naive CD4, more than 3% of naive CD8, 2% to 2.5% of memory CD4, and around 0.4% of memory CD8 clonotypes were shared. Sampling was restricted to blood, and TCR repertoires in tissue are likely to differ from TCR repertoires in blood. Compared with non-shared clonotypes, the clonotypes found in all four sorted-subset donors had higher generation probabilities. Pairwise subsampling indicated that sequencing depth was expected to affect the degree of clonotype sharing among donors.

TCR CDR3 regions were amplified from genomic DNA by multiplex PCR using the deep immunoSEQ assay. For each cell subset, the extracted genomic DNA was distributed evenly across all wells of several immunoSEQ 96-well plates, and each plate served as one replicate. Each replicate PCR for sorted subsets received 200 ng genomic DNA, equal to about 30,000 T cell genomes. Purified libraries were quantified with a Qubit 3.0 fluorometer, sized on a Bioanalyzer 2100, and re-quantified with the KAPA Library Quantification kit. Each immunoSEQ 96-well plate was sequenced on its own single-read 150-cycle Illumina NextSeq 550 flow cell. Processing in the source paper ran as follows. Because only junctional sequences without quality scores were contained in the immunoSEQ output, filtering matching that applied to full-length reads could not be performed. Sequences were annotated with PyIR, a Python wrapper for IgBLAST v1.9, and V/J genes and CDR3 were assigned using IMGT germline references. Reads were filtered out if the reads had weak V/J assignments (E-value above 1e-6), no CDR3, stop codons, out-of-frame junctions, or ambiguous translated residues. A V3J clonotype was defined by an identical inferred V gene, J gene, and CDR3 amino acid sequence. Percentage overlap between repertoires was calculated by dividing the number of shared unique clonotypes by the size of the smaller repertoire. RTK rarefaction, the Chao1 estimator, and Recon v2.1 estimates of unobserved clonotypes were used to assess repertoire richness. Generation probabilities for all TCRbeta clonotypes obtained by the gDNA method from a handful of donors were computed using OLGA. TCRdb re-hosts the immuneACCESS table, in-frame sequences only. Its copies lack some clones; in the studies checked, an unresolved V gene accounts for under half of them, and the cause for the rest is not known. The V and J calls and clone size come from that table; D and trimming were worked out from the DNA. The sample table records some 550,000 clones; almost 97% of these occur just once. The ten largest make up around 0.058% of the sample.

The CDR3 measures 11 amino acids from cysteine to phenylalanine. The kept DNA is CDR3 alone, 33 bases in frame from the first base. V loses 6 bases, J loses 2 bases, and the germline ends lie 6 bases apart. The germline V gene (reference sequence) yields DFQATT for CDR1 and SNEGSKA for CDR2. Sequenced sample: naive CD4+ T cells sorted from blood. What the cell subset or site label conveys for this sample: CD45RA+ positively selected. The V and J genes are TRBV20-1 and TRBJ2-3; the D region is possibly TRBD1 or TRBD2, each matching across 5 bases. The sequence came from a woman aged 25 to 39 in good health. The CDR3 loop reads CSAGTTDTQYF. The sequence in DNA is TGCAGTGCGGGGACCACAGATACGCAGTATTTT.